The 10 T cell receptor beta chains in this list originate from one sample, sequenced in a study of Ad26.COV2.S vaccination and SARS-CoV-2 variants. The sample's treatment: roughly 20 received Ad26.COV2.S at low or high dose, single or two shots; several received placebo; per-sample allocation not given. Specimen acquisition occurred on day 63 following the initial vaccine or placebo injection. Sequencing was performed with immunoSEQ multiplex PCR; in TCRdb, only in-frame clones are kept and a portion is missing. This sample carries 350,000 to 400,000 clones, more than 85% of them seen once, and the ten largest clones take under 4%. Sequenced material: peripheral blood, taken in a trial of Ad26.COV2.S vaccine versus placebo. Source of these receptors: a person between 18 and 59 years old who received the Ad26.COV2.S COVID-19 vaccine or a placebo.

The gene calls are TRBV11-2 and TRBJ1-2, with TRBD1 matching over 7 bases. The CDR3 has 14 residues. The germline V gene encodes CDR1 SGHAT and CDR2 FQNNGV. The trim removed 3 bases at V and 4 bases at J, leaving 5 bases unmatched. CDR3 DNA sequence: TGTGCCAGCAGCTTGTCCCGGGACAGCTATGGCTACACCTTC. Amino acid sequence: CASSLSRDSYGYTF. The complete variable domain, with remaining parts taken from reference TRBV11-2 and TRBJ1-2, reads EAGVAQSPRYKIIEKRQSVAFWCNPISGHATLYWYQQILGQGPKLLIQFQNNGVVDDSQLPKDRFSAERLKGVDSTLKIQPAKLEDSAVYLCASSLSRDSYGYTFGSGTRLTVV.

CDR3 in DNA: TGTGCCACCCTTACAGGTTATGAGCAGTACTTC. Translated: CATLTGYEQYF. The J gene is TRBJ2-7, the V gene TRBV6-5; D perhaps matches TRBD1 (5 bases). The germline V gene encodes CDR1 MNHEY and CDR2 SVGAGI. The CDR3 spans 11 residues. V was cut by 10 bases and J by 7 bases, with 14 bases left in between.

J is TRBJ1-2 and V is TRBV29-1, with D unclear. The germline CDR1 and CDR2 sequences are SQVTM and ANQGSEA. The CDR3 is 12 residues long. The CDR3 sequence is CNPPERYLGYTF. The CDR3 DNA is TGCAACCCTCCGGAGAGGTATCTTGGCTACACCTTC.

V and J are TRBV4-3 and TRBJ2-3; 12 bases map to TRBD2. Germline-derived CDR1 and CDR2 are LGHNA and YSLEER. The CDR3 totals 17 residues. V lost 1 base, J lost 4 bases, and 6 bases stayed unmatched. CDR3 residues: CASSQATLAGGPDTQYF. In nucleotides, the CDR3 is TGCGCCAGCAGCCAAGCCACCCTAGCGGGGGGGCCAGATACGCAGTATTTT.

The CDR3: CASSRGVGNQETQYF. The DNA for the CDR3 is TGTGCCAGCAGCAGAGGCGTAGGGAACCAAGAGACCCAGTACTTC. The V gene is TRBV7-8, the J gene TRBJ2-5; no reliable D call. This CDR3 has 15 residues. Germline V CDR1 and CDR2: SGHVS, FQNEAQ. Trimming took 5 bases from V and 0 from J, leaving 13 bases between them.

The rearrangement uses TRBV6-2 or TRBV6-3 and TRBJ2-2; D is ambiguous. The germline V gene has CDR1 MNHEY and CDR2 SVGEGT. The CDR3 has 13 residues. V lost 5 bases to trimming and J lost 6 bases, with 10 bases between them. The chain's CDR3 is CASSENGPGELFF. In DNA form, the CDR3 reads TGTGCCAGCAGTGAGAATGGCCCCGGGGAGCTGTTTTTT.

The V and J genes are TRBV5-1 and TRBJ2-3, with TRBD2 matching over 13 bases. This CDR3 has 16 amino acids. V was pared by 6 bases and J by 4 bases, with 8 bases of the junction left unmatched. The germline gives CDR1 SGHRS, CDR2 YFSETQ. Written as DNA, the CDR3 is TGCGCCAGCACGACTGGGACTAGCGGGGTCGCAGATACGCAGTATTTT. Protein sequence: CASTTGTSGVADTQYF.

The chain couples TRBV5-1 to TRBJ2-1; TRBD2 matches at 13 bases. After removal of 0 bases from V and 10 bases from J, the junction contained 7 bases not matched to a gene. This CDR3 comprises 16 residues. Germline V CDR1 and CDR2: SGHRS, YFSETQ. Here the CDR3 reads CASSLGRTSGGAEQFF. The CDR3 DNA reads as TGCGCCAGCAGCTTGGGGAGGACTAGCGGGGGAGCAGAGCAGTTCTTC.

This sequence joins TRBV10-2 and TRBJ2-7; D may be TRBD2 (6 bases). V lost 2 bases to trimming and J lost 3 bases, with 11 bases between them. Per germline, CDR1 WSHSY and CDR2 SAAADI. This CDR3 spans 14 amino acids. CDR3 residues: CASSEAGGLYEQYF. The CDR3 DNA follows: TGCGCCAGCAGTGAGGCCGGGGGACTCTACGAGCAGTACTTC.

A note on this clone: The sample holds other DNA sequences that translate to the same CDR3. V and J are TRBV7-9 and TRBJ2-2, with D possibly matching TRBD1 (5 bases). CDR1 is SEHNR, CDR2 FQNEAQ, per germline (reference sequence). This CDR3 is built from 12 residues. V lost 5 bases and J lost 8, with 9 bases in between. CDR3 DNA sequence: TGTGCCAGCAGCCAGGGTTGGGGGGAGCTGTTTTTT. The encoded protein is CASSQGWGELFF.